This TCR beta chain is from a study of beta chain features in type 1 diabetes. Germline loops: CDR1 SNHLY, CDR2 FYNNEI. The CDR3 extends over 14 amino acids. The V gene end was trimmed by 7 bases and the J gene end by 3 bases; junction bases not matched to a gene: 6. As every portion of the isolated RNA was reverse transcribed, the sequencing read expressed TCRB transcripts. This table comes from immunoSEQ multiplex PCR, and its TCRdb copy is limited to in-frame clones, with some not included. The table lists over 300,000 clones, 7.5% to 9% of them singletons. In this sample, this clone turned up a few times.

The TCR originated in a woman between 18 and 29 years old in good health. The chain employs TRBV2 and TRBJ2-7; TRBD2 matches 10 bases. Specimen: central memory CD4+ T cells from blood. The CDR3 region has the DNA TGTGCCAGCACCGGTGGGACTAGCGTCTACGAGCAGTACTTC. Translation gives CASTGGTSVYEQYF.